The present TCR beta chain was sequenced within a study of graft-versus-host responses after intestinal transplantation. As for this clone: Its specificity is not known.

V was pared by 4 bases and J by 0 bases, with 19 bases between. This CDR3 has 17 amino acids. The germline CDR1 and CDR2 sequences are MNHEY and SMNVEV (reference sequence). Broader study findings: In recipient marrow, GvH clones were found, and some appeared first in ileum or blood. The study found high graft-versus-host to host-versus-graft clonal ratios in allografts of patients with graft-donor T cell macrochimerism.

Assay used: immunoSEQ multiplex PCR; TCRdb lists only in-frame clones, some missing. The sample has tens of thousands of clones, around 84% seen once. The gene calls are TRBV27 and TRBJ2-7, with unresolved D. This TCR came from a human donor who was the organ donor for an intestinal transplant. Sample: unstimulated CD4+ T cells sorted from spleen or lymph node cells, taken before transplant. CDR3 in amino acids: CASSYGSGPLSSYEQYF. DNA of the CDR3: TGTGCCAGCAGTTACGGATCCGGCCCGTTGAGCTCCTACGAGCAGTACTTC.